A single sample is the source of the 20 T cell receptor beta chains below, sequenced in a study of molecular identifiers for immune sequencing clone quantification. TCRdb reprocessed the PCR reads with MiXCR, giving one entry per CDR3 protein. The data show approximately 630,000 distinct CDR3 sequences, with 25% seen just once and about 0.73% held by the top ten. Specimen: naive CD8+ T cells from blood, with Jurkat cell RNA spiked in. Subset defined: FACS-sorted CD8+CD4-CCR7+CD45RA+ naive T cells. These receptor sequences come from a human donor in good health. Some libraries in this study had Jurkat cell RNA spiked in.

Remarks on this clonotype: Without the conserved terminal phenylalanine or tryptophan, this CDR3 likely stems from a read error. The chain combines TRBV4-3 with TRBJ1-5, with 8 bases lining up with TRBD1. Germline V gene sequence: CDR1 LGHNA, CDR2 YSLEER. CDR3 length: 15 residues. Losses at the gene ends were 3 bases for V and 3 bases for J; bases not matched to a gene: 4. The CDR3 reads CASSQGTGSNQPQHL. The CDR3 DNA is TGCGCCAGCAGCCAGGGGACAGGCTCCAATCAGCCCCAGCATCTT.

This clonotype was counted ten times or more. As DNA, the CDR3 is TGTGCCAGCAGCCCCAGAATCGCAGGGAAGGAGGAGCAGTACTTC. This translates into CASSPRIAGKEEQYF. This rearrangement joins TRBV7-6 to TRBJ2-7; possibly TRBD1 for D (5 bases). In germline, CDR1 is SGHVS, CDR2 FNYEAQ. The ends were cut back, 5 bases at V and 7 bases at J, with 21 bases in the middle. This CDR3 has 15 residues.

This clonotype has ten or more counts. This chain uses TRBV5-1 with TRBJ1-5; a possible D gene is TRBD1 (6 bases). The CDR3 has 15 amino acids. Trimming took off 0 bases at V and 6 bases at J, with 13 bases between the two ends. The V gene's germline CDR1 is SGHRS and CDR2 YFSETQ. CDR3 in amino acids: CASSLGTGSTQPQHF. CDR3 bases: TGCGCCAGCAGCTTGGGTACAGGGTCCACTCAGCCCCAGCATTTT.

This clonotype was seen more than once but under ten times. This chain joins TRBV2 and TRBJ2-1; D assignment may be TRBD1 or TRBD2 (5 bases each). Germline V lookup: CDR1 SNHLY, CDR2 FYNNEI. The CDR3 extends over 13 amino acids. V was cut by 1 base and J by 8 bases, with 9 bases left in between. The CDR3 DNA reads TGTGCCAGCAGTGAAGGGTCGGGACATGAGCAGTTCTTC. It translates to CASSEGSGHEQFF.

J is TRBJ1-6 and V is TRBV30; 9 nucleotides align to TRBD1. The CDR3 spans 14 residues. Germline CDR1 GTSNPN, CDR2 SVGIG (reference sequence). After removal of 2 bases from V and 11 bases from J, the junction contained 7 bases not matched to a gene. CDR3 DNA: TGTGCCTGGAGTACACCGGGACAGGGCCCACCCCTCCACTTT. Protein product: CAWSTPGQGPPLHF. Based on the CDR3 plus reference TRBV30 and TRBJ1-6, the full variable domain is SQTIHQWPATLVQPVGSPLSLECTVEGTSNPNLYWYRQAAGRGLQLLFYSVGIGQISSEVPQNLSASRPQDRQFILSSKKLLLSDSGFYLCAWSTPGQGPPLHFGNGTRLTVT.

About this clonotype itself: One end of the junction is discordant with germline, which a read error may explain. The J gene is TRBJ2-1, the V gene TRBV5-3; 7 nucleotides line up with TRBD1. TRBV5-3 is given ORF status, its function remaining uncertain. The CDR3 is 13 residues long. CDR3 coding DNA: TGTGCCAGCAGCTACAGGGGAGCCGATGAGCAGTTCTTC. Its translation is CASSYRGADEQFF.

There are a few counts of this clonotype. DNA for the CDR3: TGCGCCAGCAGCCAAGAGTACGGGATAGAGTCAGATACGCAGTATTTT. It yields the protein CASSQEYGIESDTQYF. The chain links TRBV4-1 to TRBJ2-3, with D tentatively TRBD2 (5 bases). Trimming took 0 bases from V and 4 from J, leaving 14 bases between them. CDR1 is MGHRA and CDR2 is YSYEKL in the germline V gene. This CDR3 has 16 amino acids.

This clonotype was detected only a few times. The rearrangement joins TRBV14 to TRBJ1-2; 7 bases align to TRBD1. With 0 bases clipped from V and 8 bases from J, the junction kept 9 bases outside the gene matches. Per the germline V gene, CDR1 is SGHDN and CDR2 is FVKESK. The CDR3 runs 15 residues. The CDR3 region has the DNA TGTGCCAGCAGCCAAGATGGAGGGGGCTTTAGGGGCTACACCTTC. Its translation: CASSQDGGGFRGYTF.

This clonotype was counted many times. The genes are TRBV29-1 and TRBJ1-1, with D unclear. The germline V and J ends were trimmed by 2 bases and 7 bases, with 11 bases remaining between them. Germline V gene sequence: CDR1 SQVTM, CDR2 ANQGSEA. The CDR3 loop spans 12 amino acids. CDR3 residues: CSVESFALEAFF. The CDR3 DNA is TGCAGCGTTGAATCATTTGCCCTTGAAGCTTTCTTT.

For this clonotype: The germline gene is not matched at one end of the junction; a read error may be the cause. The rearrangement links TRBV9 to TRBJ2-2; 8 nucleotides line up with TRBD2. Per germline, CDR1 SGDLS and CDR2 YYNGEE. This CDR3 region has 16 residues. The CDR3 region has the DNA TGTGCCAGCGGCGTAGCTGCCAGCGGGGGTACCGGGGAGCTGTTTTTT. Its translation: CASGVAASGGTGELFF.

In this sample, this clonotype turned up many times. The CDR3 DNA reads as TGTGCCAGCAGTACGGGACTAGCGGGAGGGCCAGATACGCAGTATTTT. This translates into CASSTGLAGGPDTQYF. This chain joins TRBV13 and TRBJ2-3; 16 nucleotides line up with TRBD2. Germline assignment: CDR1 PRHDT and CDR2 FYEKMQ (reference sequence). Trimming at V came to 6 bases and at J to 4 bases, leaving 4 bases not matched to a gene. The CDR3 totals 16 residues.

This clonotype was seen ten or more times. The chain carries TRBV6-2 or TRBV6-3 and TRBJ1-1; a possible D gene is TRBD1 (5 bases). The CDR3 consists of 13 residues. Trimming took off 6 bases at V and 4 bases at J, with 12 bases between the two ends. Per germline, CDR1 MNHEY and CDR2 SVGEGT. This chain's CDR3 is CASSQGRVTEAFF. As DNA, the CDR3 is TGTGCCAGCAGCCAGGGTCGCGTCACTGAAGCTTTCTTT.

This clonotype was detected a few times. The CDR3 bases are TGTGCCAGCAGCTTCCTAAGGGCAGAAAAACTGTTTTTT. Encoded protein: CASSFLRAEKLFF. The chain employs TRBV7-9 and TRBJ1-4; D is unresolved. CDR3 length equals 13 residues. CDR1 and CDR2 (germline): SEHNR, FQNEAQ (reference sequence). V was trimmed by 3 bases and J by 8 bases, leaving 10 bases between them.

The chain recombines TRBV27 with TRBJ1-1, with D perhaps matching TRBD1 (5 bases). The CDR3 spans 15 residues. The V end lost 8 bases, the J end lost 5 bases, and 21 bases lay between the germline ends. Germline V CDR1 and CDR2: MNHEY, SMNVEV (reference sequence). CDR3 region: CASAGADGRGTEAFF. The CDR3 nucleotides are TGTGCCAGCGCCGGGGCAGATGGAAGAGGGACTGAAGCTTTCTTT.

This clonotype was counted many times. The rearrangement uses TRBV20-1 and TRBJ2-7; the match to TRBD2 covers 8 bases. The CDR3 extends over 13 amino acids. CDR1 and CDR2 (germline): DFQATT, SNEGSKA (reference sequence). V lost 2 bases to trimming and J lost 3 bases; unmatched junction nucleotides: 3. The CDR3 DNA reads as TGCAGTGCTAGACCAGCGGGAGTCTACGAGCAGTACTTC. Protein sequence: CSARPAGVYEQYF.

CDR3 coding DNA: TGTGCCAGCAGTTATGCCCCGGACAGTTCCTACGAGCAGTACTTC. Its translation is CASSYAPDSSYEQYF. The gene calls are TRBV6-2 or TRBV6-3 and TRBJ2-7; perhaps TRBD1 as D (6 bases). CDR1 is MNHEY, CDR2 SVGEGT, per germline. This CDR3 contains 15 residues. Trimming removed 3 bases at V and 1 base at J, with 13 bases between.

The rearrangement joins TRBV19 to TRBJ2-5, with 7 bases that match TRBD1. J gave up 5 bases and V 7 bases, and 10 bases lay outside the gene matches. The CDR3 runs 14 residues. CDR1 LNHDA and CDR2 SQIVND come from the germline V gene (reference sequence). This CDR3 reads CASTPTGSMETQYF. The DNA for the CDR3 is TGTGCCAGTACCCCGACAGGGTCAATGGAGACCCAGTACTTC.

In this sample, this clonotype turned up a few times. V is TRBV20-1 and J is TRBJ2-2; TRBD2 matches 14 bases. This CDR3 region has 16 residues. V lost 3 bases and J lost 4; bases outside the gene matches: 4. CDR1 DFQATT and CDR2 SNEGSKA come from the germline V gene (reference sequence). The CDR3 DNA reads as TGCAGTGCTAGTGGACTAGCGGGGGGCCGCACCGGGGAGCTGTTTTTT. Translation gives CSASGLAGGRTGELFF.

This chain joins TRBV4-3 and TRBJ2-1, with 8 bases identical to TRBD2. The end of the DNA aligns better with TRBJ2-7, so the J call may be wrong. This CDR3 comprises 15 residues. CDR1 and CDR2 from the germline V gene are LGHNA and YSLEER. Here the CDR3 DNA reads TGCGCCAGCAGCCAAGATACGGGAGGGCCCTACGAGCAGTACTTC. The encoded protein is CASSQDTGGPYEQYF.

The J gene is TRBJ2-3, the V gene TRBV10-1, with D perhaps TRBD1 (5 bases). The CDR3 length is 14 residues. Per the germline V gene, CDR1 is WNHNN and CDR2 is SYGVQD (reference sequence). With 5 bases removed from V and 2 bases from J, the gap between germline ends came to 11 bases. DNA of the CDR3: TGCGCCAGCAGTTTTAGACAGTACACAGATACGCAGTATTTT. The encoded protein is CASSFRQYTDTQYF.